Listed here are 3 T cell receptor beta chains from one sample, sequenced in a study of cytotoxic CD8 clonotypes in ibrutinib-treated CLL. Generated by immunoSEQ multiplex PCR, the TCRdb table keeps only in-frame clones and is missing some. The table shows 55,000 to 85,000 clones, with 90% occurring only once. Sequencing used PBMCs, obtained after 12 months of ibrutinib treatment. Receptors were obtained from a human donor with chronic lymphocytic leukemia.

The genes are TRBV2 and TRBJ2-7, with D hard to call. V was cut by 10 bases and J by 2 bases, with 24 bases left in between. The germline V gene encodes CDR1 SNHLY and CDR2 FYNNEI. The CDR3 has 16 residues. The chain's CDR3 is CAISLGVRQSAYEQYF. CDR3 in DNA: TGTGCCATAAGTCTTGGGGTCCGCCAATCGGCCTACGAGCAGTACTTC.

The chain couples TRBV27 to TRBJ1-2; no clear D. CDR1 and CDR2 from the germline V gene are MNHEY and SMNVEV (reference sequence). V lost 3 bases and J lost 8, with 13 bases in between. The CDR3 consists of 13 residues. The CDR3 reads CASSFRPLGGYTF. The CDR3 nucleotides are TGTGCCAGCAGTTTTAGGCCTCTTGGGGGCTACACCTTC.

The rearrangement joins TRBV6-5 to TRBJ2-2, with TRBD2 matching over 7 bases. The CDR3 runs 13 residues. With 5 bases clipped from V and 8 bases from J, the junction kept 5 bases outside the gene matches. Germline V lookup: CDR1 MNHEY, CDR2 SVGAGI. The CDR3 reads CASSPGGWGELFF. CDR3 DNA: TGTGCCAGCAGTCCGGGAGGCTGGGGGGAGCTGTTTTTT.